The TCR beta chain under discussion was sequenced for a study of T cells expressing NK-cell markers. As for the study in general: Sorted CD3+CD56+NKG2C+, CD3+CD56+NKG2C- and CD3+CD56-NKG2C+ T cells provided the TCR beta repertoires.

To note about this clonotype: Its specificity is not known.

Whole-study findings and limits: The leading position in the CD3+CD56-NKG2C+ fraction of several donors also went to these clonotypes.

The CDR3 has 17 amino acids. TCR beta cDNA was made by 5'RACE template switching with UMIs. From the 5' RACE reads, TCRdb lists one entry per CDR3 protein and no DNA. The sample holds about 260,000 distinct CDR3 sequences. The sequencing sample was made of blood T cells: a sorted CD56 or NKG2C T cell subset, CD4+ or CD8+ T cells, or bulk PBMC T cells (not recorded which). The chain uses TRBV12-3 or TRBV12-4 and TRBJ2-1; TCRdb outputs TRBD1, but without DNA this stays unchecked. The clonotype originates from a woman aged 18-69 years in good health. The CDR3 loop is CASSLGPGWGRTNEQFF.